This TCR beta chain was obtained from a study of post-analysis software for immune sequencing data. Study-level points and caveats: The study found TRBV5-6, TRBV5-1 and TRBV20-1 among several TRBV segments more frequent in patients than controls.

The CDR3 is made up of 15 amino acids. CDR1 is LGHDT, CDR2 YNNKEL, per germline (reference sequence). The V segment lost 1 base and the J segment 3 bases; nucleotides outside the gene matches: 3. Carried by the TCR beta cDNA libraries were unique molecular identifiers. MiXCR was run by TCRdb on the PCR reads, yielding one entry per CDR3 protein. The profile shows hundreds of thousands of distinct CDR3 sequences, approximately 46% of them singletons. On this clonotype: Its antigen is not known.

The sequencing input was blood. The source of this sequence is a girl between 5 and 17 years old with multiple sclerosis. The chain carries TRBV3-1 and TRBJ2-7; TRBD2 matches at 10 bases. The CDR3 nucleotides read TGTGCCAGCAGCCAAGTGGCTAGCGGGAGCTACGAGCAGTACTTC. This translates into CASSQVASGSYEQYF.